The 27 T cell receptor beta chains below all came from one sample that was sequenced in a study of blood T cell repertoires in COVID-19. Here immunoSEQ multiplex PCR was the method, and the copy in TCRdb shows in-frame clones only, minus some. The profile covers 150,000 to 200,000 clones, with roughly 93% appearing a single time and less than 2% taken by the ten largest. The specimen sequenced was peripheral blood. Receptors were obtained from a woman in her fifties or sixties with COVID-19, enrolled during active disease.

This chain connects TRBV10-3 to TRBJ1-2; 7 bases map to TRBD1. Germline V lookup: CDR1 ENHRY, CDR2 SYGVKD. The CDR3 spans 13 residues. The trim removed 3 bases at V and 5 bases at J, leaving 3 bases unmatched. In nucleotides, the CDR3 is TGTGCCATCAGTGACCGGGACAGTTATGGCTACACCTTC. Amino acid sequence: CAISDRDSYGYTF.

The V and J genes are TRBV19 and TRBJ1-1; D may be TRBD1 (6 bases). The CDR3 runs 14 residues. V was shortened by 2 bases and J by 4 bases, with 11 bases between the two germline ends. Germline V gene sequence: CDR1 LNHDA, CDR2 SQIVND (reference sequence). The CDR3 DNA follows: TGTGCCAGTAGTATAAATACAGGGACCACTGAAGCTTTCTTT. This gives the protein CASSINTGTTEAFF. Combining the CDR3 with reference TRBV19 and TRBJ1-1 gives the whole variable domain DGGITQSPKYLFRKEGQNVTLSCEQNLNHDAMYWYRQDPGQGLRLIYYSQIVNDFQKGDIAEGYSVSREKKESFPLTVTSAQKNPTAFYLCASSINTGTTEAFFGQGTRLTVV.

The rearrangement joins TRBV18 to TRBJ1-4; D call uncertain. This CDR3 contains 12 residues. CDR1 and CDR2 (germline): KGHSH, LQKENI. Trimming stripped 1 base from V and 7 bases from J, with 4 bases between. The CDR3 DNA reads as TGTGCCAGCTCACCACTCGGTGAAAAACTGTTTTTT. Its protein is CASSPLGEKLFF.

The J gene is TRBJ2-2, the V gene TRBV7-9; D is unclear. V lost 6 bases, J lost 7 bases, and 9 bases lay in between. CDR3 size: 12 residues. Germline V gene sequence: CDR1 SEHNR, CDR2 FQNEAQ (reference sequence). CDR3 loop: CASRPAGGELFF. The CDR3 DNA reads TGTGCCAGCAGGCCCGCCGGCGGGGAGCTGTTTTTT. Full variable domain (rest looked up from reference TRBV7-9 and TRBJ2-2): DTGVSQNPRHKITKRGQNVTFRCDPISEHNRLYWYRQTLGQGPEFLTYFQNEAQLEKSRLLSDRFSAERPKGSFSTLEIQRTEQGDSAMYLCASRPAGGELFFGEGSRLTVL.

In this sample, this clone turned up once. The chain has TRBV7-3 and TRBJ1-6, with 7 bases fitting TRBD1. The CDR3 sequence is 16 residues long. V shed 5 bases and J 10 bases; nucleotides not matched to a gene: 14. Germline-derived CDR1 and CDR2 are SGHTA and FQGTGA. Here the CDR3 DNA reads TGTGCCAGCAGCCTCAAAGCCCGACAGGGAAACTCACCCCTCCACTTT. Amino acid sequence: CASSLKARQGNSPLHF.

The chain combines TRBV19 with TRBJ1-2; D remains unclear. The germline gives CDR1 LNHDA, CDR2 SQIVND (reference sequence). The CDR3 sequence is 13 residues long. Trimming took off 8 bases at V and 6 bases at J, with 16 bases between the two ends. CDR3: CASCRGKADGYTF. CDR3 coding DNA: TGTGCCAGTTGCCGGGGAAAGGCGGATGGCTACACCTTC.

The chain couples TRBV7-3 to TRBJ1-3; D is unresolved. The V end was cut by 6 bases, the J end by 6 bases, with 15 bases between. The CDR3 is made up of 14 amino acids. Germline V CDR1 and CDR2: SGHTA, FQGTGA. This CDR3 reads CASSEGPVANTIYF. CDR3 DNA sequence: TGTGCCAGCAGTGAGGGTCCAGTAGCAAACACCATATATTTT.

This sequence joins TRBV10-3 and TRBJ2-1; 8 nucleotides line up with TRBD1. Germline V gives CDR1 ENHRY, CDR2 SYGVKD. This CDR3 is built from 14 residues. Unmatched junction bases numbered 7, after V lost 6 bases and J lost 6 bases. CDR3 amino acids: CAIRSDRATNEQFF. The CDR3 DNA sequence: TGTGCCATCAGATCGGACAGGGCCACCAATGAGCAGTTCTTC.

This chain uses TRBV6-6 with TRBJ2-2; 10 bases fit TRBD1. The CDR3 contains 14 residues. Germline V CDR1 and CDR2: MNHNY, SVGAGI (reference sequence). V was clipped by 6 bases and J by 3 bases; unmatched bases: 1. In DNA form, the CDR3 reads TGTGCCAGCAGAGGACAGGGGGACACCGGGGAGCTGTTTTTT. This translates into CASRGQGDTGELFF.

The chain carries TRBV9 and TRBJ2-7; a possible D gene is TRBD1 (5 bases). Trimming left V 0 bases short and J 0 bases short, with 7 bases between. This CDR3 contains 14 residues. In germline, CDR1 is SGDLS, CDR2 YYNGEE. The CDR3 spells CASSVAGLSYEQYF. CDR3 nucleotides: TGTGCCAGCAGCGTAGCAGGGCTCTCCTACGAGCAGTACTTC.

Details on this clone: The same CDR3 arises from other DNA sequences in this sample as well. The chain combines TRBV5-1 with TRBJ2-7; TRBD1 agrees at 8 bases. V gave up 0 bases and J gave up 4 bases; unmatched junction bases: 3. This CDR3 has 14 residues. Germline V gene lookup returns CDR1 SGHRS and CDR2 YFSETQ. CDR3 residues: CASSLGQGIYEQYF. The CDR3 DNA reads TGCGCCAGCAGCTTGGGACAGGGGATTTACGAGCAGTACTTC.

In DNA form, the CDR3 reads TGCGCCAGCAGCCAACCCTTGAGAGCTAACTATGGCTACACCTTC. The encoded protein is CASSQPLRANYGYTF. The J gene is TRBJ1-2, the V gene TRBV4-1; D is unclear. Per the germline V gene, CDR1 is MGHRA and CDR2 is YSYEKL. V was shortened by 2 bases and J by 0 bases, with 10 bases between the two germline ends. The CDR3 consists of 15 residues.

This CDR3 is CASSGVTGYGYTF. The CDR3, as DNA: TGTGCCAGCAGCGGAGTGACTGGGTATGGCTACACCTTC. This chain links TRBV7-9 with TRBJ1-2; D remains ambiguous. Germline V gene lookup returns CDR1 SEHNR and CDR2 FQNEAQ (reference sequence). CDR3 length: 13 residues. V lost 5 bases, J lost 5 bases, and 12 bases lay in between.

The CDR3 spells CASSFNGGAPGELFF. The CDR3 DNA sequence: TGTGCCAGCAGTTTTAACGGGGGGGCCCCCGGGGAGCTGTTTTTT. The chain uses TRBV27 and TRBJ2-2, with 8 nucleotides matching TRBD2. The CDR3 has 15 residues. After removal of 3 bases from V and 6 bases from J, the junction contained 6 bases not matched to a gene. Germline loops: CDR1 MNHEY, CDR2 SMNVEV (reference sequence).

The J gene is TRBJ1-1, the V gene TRBV6-5; D remains unclear. Trimming cost V 0 bases and J 3 bases, with 5 bases left between them. The CDR3 is made up of 13 amino acids. CDR1 is MNHEY, CDR2 SVGAGI, per germline. CDR3 residues: CASSYSPYTEAFF. CDR3 nucleotides: TGTGCCAGCAGTTACTCCCCGTACACTGAAGCTTTCTTT.

The V call is TRBV7-9, the J call TRBJ2-1; 7 bases are shared with TRBD1. V shed 5 bases, J shed 9 bases, and the junction held 16 bases outside the gene matches. Per germline, CDR1 SEHNR and CDR2 FQNEAQ (reference sequence). CDR3 length: 16 residues. The CDR3 loop reads CASSPRGGQGESEQFF. CDR3 bases: TGTGCCAGCAGCCCGCGAGGTGGGCAGGGGGAAAGTGAGCAGTTCTTC.

This clone was recorded once. The CDR3 loop reads CASSPRQGGEAFF. The CDR3 DNA sequence: TGTGCCAGCAGCCCCAGACAGGGCGGTGAAGCTTTCTTT. The gene calls are TRBV9 and TRBJ1-1, with TRBD1 identical over 7 bases. This CDR3 contains 13 residues. Trimming cost V 4 bases and J 7 bases; bases outside gene matches: 7. Per germline, CDR1 SGDLS and CDR2 YYNGEE.

This clone was found once. The V call is TRBV2, the J call TRBJ1-4; the D gene is possibly TRBD1 (5 bases). The V end was cut by 5 bases, the J end by 4 bases, with 14 bases between. Germline V lookup: CDR1 SNHLY, CDR2 FYNNEI. The CDR3 runs to 15 residues. Here the CDR3 DNA reads TGTGCCAGCAGTCCCCCCGGGGGGGGTAATGAAAAACTGTTTTTT. Residues: CASSPPGGGNEKLFF. The complete variable domain, with remaining parts taken from reference TRBV2 and TRBJ1-4, reads EPEVTQTPSHQVTQMGQEVILRCVPISNHLYFYWYRQILGQKVEFLVSFYNNEISEKSEIFDDQFSVERPDGSNFTLKIRSTKLEDSAMYFCASSPPGGGNEKLFFGSGTQLSVL.

J is TRBJ1-1 and V is TRBV7-9, with D possibly matching TRBD1 (5 bases). Germline CDR1 reads SEHNR; CDR2 reads FQNEAQ (reference sequence). V was trimmed by 3 bases and J by 8 bases, leaving 16 bases between them. This CDR3 contains 14 residues. CDR3: CASSLGPTGSEAFF. The CDR3 DNA is TGTGCCAGCAGCTTGGGGCCAACAGGTTCCGAAGCTTTCTTT. Filled out from reference TRBV7-9 and TRBJ1-1, the complete variable domain reads DTGVSQNPRHKITKRGQNVTFRCDPISEHNRLYWYRQTLGQGPEFLTYFQNEAQLEKSRLLSDRFSAERPKGSFSTLEIQRTEQGDSAMYLCASSLGPTGSEAFFGQGTRLTVV.

The J gene is TRBJ2-2, the V gene TRBV9; 10 bases line up with TRBD1. V dropped 4 bases and J dropped 6; count of bases not matched to a gene: 15. CDR3 length: 18 residues. Germline V gene sequence: CDR1 SGDLS, CDR2 YYNGEE. The CDR3 loop is CASSHFPDRGRKAGELFF. The CDR3 nucleotides read TGTGCCAGCAGCCACTTCCCAGACAGGGGGCGCAAAGCCGGGGAGCTGTTTTTT. The full variable domain, completed using reference TRBV9 and TRBJ2-2, is DSGVTQTPKHLITATGQRVTLRCSPRSGDLSVYWYQQSLDQGLQFLIQYYNGEERAKGNILERFSAQQFPDLHSELNLSSLELGDSALYFCASSHFPDRGRKAGELFFGEGSRLTVL.

The chain is built from TRBV4-3 and TRBJ2-3; 9 bases map to TRBD2. The CDR3 is 16 amino acids. The germline V gene encodes CDR1 LGHNA and CDR2 YSLEER. The V and J ends lost 3 bases and 3 bases, in that order; junction bases with no gene match: 7. As DNA, the CDR3 is TGCGCCAGCAGCCACATTAGCGGGGGAACGACAGATACGCAGTATTTT. The encoded protein is CASSHISGGTTDTQYF.

The chain joins TRBV28 to TRBJ1-5; TRBD1 might be the D (6 bases). There are 13 residues in the CDR3. Germline assignment: CDR1 MDHEN and CDR2 SYDVKM. With 2 bases removed from V and 10 bases from J, the gap between germline ends came to 12 bases. The CDR3 spells CASSLPNRAPQHF. The CDR3, as DNA: TGTGCCAGCAGTTTACCCAACAGGGCACCCCAGCATTTT.

The chain has TRBV24-1 and TRBJ2-2; D is perhaps TRBD1 (6 bases). V was clipped by 7 bases and J by 2 bases, with 13 bases between them. Germline lookup yields CDR1 KGHDR and CDR2 SFDVKD. The CDR3 loop spans 15 amino acids. The CDR3 DNA is TGTGCCACCAGAGGGACATTCGGAAACACCGGGGAGCTGTTTTTT. Amino acids: CATRGTFGNTGELFF.

The rearrangement links TRBV5-6 to TRBJ1-2; D remains ambiguous. CDR1 and CDR2 from the germline V gene are SGHDT and YYEEEE. The CDR3 has 11 amino acids. V gave up 4 bases and J gave up 8 bases, with 9 bases separating them. The CDR3 reads CASSTGGGYTF. CDR3 bases: TGTGCCAGCAGCACCGGCGGCGGCTACACCTTC.

The rearrangement links TRBV30 to TRBJ1-5, with D possibly being TRBD1 (6 bases). The CDR3 sequence is 13 residues long. Germline V gene lookup returns CDR1 GTSNPN and CDR2 SVGIG (reference sequence). Trimming stripped 5 bases from V and 4 bases from J, with 12 bases between. The CDR3 nucleotides are TGTGCCTGGGCGATACAGGGAAATCAGCCCCAGCATTTT. Protein sequence: CAWAIQGNQPQHF.

The rearrangement links TRBV11-2 to TRBJ1-3; D is perhaps TRBD1 (5 bases). V gave up 5 bases and J gave up 2 bases, with 16 bases separating them. Germline CDR1 is SGHAT and CDR2 is FQNNGV. This CDR3 spans 16 amino acids. The chain's CDR3 is CASSPISGLTGNTIYF. DNA for the CDR3: TGTGCCAGCAGCCCTATTTCGGGACTCACTGGAAACACCATATATTTT. Using reference TRBV11-2 and TRBJ1-3 for the parts outside the CDR3, the full variable domain is EAGVAQSPRYKIIEKRQSVAFWCNPISGHATLYWYQQILGQGPKLLIQFQNNGVVDDSQLPKDRFSAERLKGVDSTLKIQPAKLEDSAVYLCASSPISGLTGNTIYFGEGSWLTVV.

The V call is TRBV6-2 or TRBV6-3, the J call TRBJ2-7; the D is unclear. The CDR3 has 12 residues. Germline values: CDR1 MNHEY, CDR2 SVGEGT. V was shortened by 2 bases and J by 3 bases, with 5 bases between the two germline ends. In DNA, the CDR3 is TGTGCCAGCAGTTACCCAAACTACGAGCAGTACTTC. As protein: CASSYPNYEQYF.